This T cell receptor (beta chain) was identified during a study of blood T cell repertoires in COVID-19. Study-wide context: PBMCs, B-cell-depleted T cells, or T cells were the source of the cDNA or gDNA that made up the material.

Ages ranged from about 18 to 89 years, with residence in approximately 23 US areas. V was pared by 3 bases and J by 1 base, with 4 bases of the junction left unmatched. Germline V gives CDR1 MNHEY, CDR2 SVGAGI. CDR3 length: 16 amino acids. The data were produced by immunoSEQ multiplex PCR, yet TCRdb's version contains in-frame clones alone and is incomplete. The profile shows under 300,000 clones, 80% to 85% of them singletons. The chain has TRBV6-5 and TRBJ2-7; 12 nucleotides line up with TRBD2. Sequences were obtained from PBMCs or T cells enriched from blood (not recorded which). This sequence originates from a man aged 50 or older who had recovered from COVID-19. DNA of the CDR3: TGTGCCAGCAGTTATGGACTAGCGGGATCGTCCTACGAGCAGTACTTC. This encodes CASSYGLAGSSYEQYF.